The entry that follows covers one T cell receptor beta chain sequence. Its antigen is still unknown. This specimen comes from a study of shared clonotypes between healthy human individuals. Looking at the study overall: Researchers drew samples from two women and a few men aged 18 to 49.

Germline CDR1 and CDR2: SGHDT and YYEEEE. The CDR3 runs 14 residues. V lost 2 bases to trimming and J lost 1 base, with 9 bases between them. The study's findings and limits: Memory subsets generally showed lower estimated richness than naive subsets. Clonotypes shared by all four sorted-subset donors had higher generation probabilities than non-shared clonotypes. Several donors had about 5% of their naive CD4 clonotypes in common.

Sequenced by immunoSEQ multiplex PCR; TCRdb stores in-frame clones only, minus some. Of some 2,500,000 clones listed, 93% are singletons. The chain joins TRBV5-6 to TRBJ2-5; no definite D call. The sequence was collected from a man aged 18 to 29 in good health. Some clones in this sample may be carry-over from other donors' samples. The sequenced sample was naive CD4+ T cells from PBMCs. Subset defined: CD45RA+ positively selected. CDR3 nucleotide sequence: TGTGCCAGCAGCTTCCGCTATCTCCAAGAGACCCAGTACTTC. The encoded protein is CASSFRYLQETQYF.